The next 5 T cell receptor beta chains were all read from a single sample in a study of T cell responses to AZD1222 COVID-19 vaccine. Sequencing was performed with immunoSEQ multiplex PCR; in TCRdb, only in-frame clones are kept and a portion is missing. The table includes about 72,000 clones, roughly 84% detected once. Sequenced material: peripheral blood, taken on day 0 of AZD1222 vaccination. Receptor source: an adult in good health.

This chain uses TRBV5-1 with TRBJ2-2, with 7 positions matching TRBD2. The trim removed 5 bases at V and 4 bases at J, leaving 8 bases unmatched. Germline lookup yields CDR1 SGHRS and CDR2 YFSETQ. This CDR3 spans 15 amino acids. In DNA form, the CDR3 reads TGCGCCAGCAGGGCCCGGTCTAGCGGCACCGGGGAGCTGTTTTTT. Translated, it gives CASRARSSGTGELFF.

This clone is a singleton in its sample. This chain joins TRBV14 and TRBJ2-7, with D uncertain. The CDR3 length is 13 residues. From germline, CDR1 is SGHDN and CDR2 FVKESK. The V and J ends lost 2 bases and 12 bases respectively, with 17 bases between them. CDR3 in DNA: TGTGCCAGCAGCCAAAGCCGGAATCCTGGGCGGTACTTC. Translating gives CASSQSRNPGRYF.

The rearrangement joins TRBV30 to TRBJ2-3; tentative D call: TRBD2 (6 bases). The CDR3 is made up of 14 amino acids. Germline CDR1 is GTSNPN and CDR2 is SVGIG (reference sequence). V dropped 7 bases and J dropped 0 bases, with 14 bases sitting between them. CDR3 sequence reads: CAYLWRESTDTQYF. In DNA form, the CDR3 reads TGTGCCTACCTTTGGAGGGAAAGCACAGATACGCAGTATTTT. Combining the CDR3 with reference TRBV30 and TRBJ2-3 gives the whole variable domain SQTIHQWPATLVQPVGSPLSLECTVEGTSNPNLYWYRQAAGRGLQLLFYSVGIGQISSEVPQNLSASRPQDRQFILSSKKLLLSDSGFYLCAYLWRESTDTQYFGPGTRLTVL.

The chain couples TRBV4-1 to TRBJ2-2; D ambiguous. The germline V gene encodes CDR1 MGHRA and CDR2 YSYEKL. This CDR3 contains 16 residues. Trimming removed 2 bases from V and 4 bases from J, with 14 bases in between. CDR3 DNA: TGCGCCAGCAGCCAATCTGTCGTGCGCGTCACCGGGGAGCTGTTTTTT. Translating gives CASSQSVVRVTGELFF.

The chain uses TRBV28 and TRBJ1-1, with D perhaps matching TRBD1 (6 bases). Trimming took off 4 bases at V and 8 bases at J, with 17 bases between the two ends. The CDR3 has 14 residues. Germline V gives CDR1 MDHEN, CDR2 SYDVKM. The CDR3 reads CASSWGGRTEEAFF. The CDR3 DNA reads as TGTGCCAGCAGTTGGGGGGGGAGGACAGAAGAAGCTTTCTTT. The full variable domain, rest sourced from reference TRBV28 and TRBJ1-1, is DVKVTQSSRYLVKRTGEKVFLECVQDMDHENMFWYRQDPGLGLRLIYFSYDVKMKEKGDIPEGYSVSREKKERFSLILESASTNQTSMYLCASSWGGRTEEAFFGQGTRLTVV.